This entry describes one T cell receptor (beta chain). PCR used 60 Vbeta primers and 13 Jbeta primers. The protocol was immunoSEQ multiplex PCR, while the TCRdb copy is restricted to in-frame clones and leaves out a portion. The sample yields about 180,000 clones, about four fifths seen once. The source of the sample is a study of cytomegalovirus exposure and HLA in healthy donors. Losses at the gene ends were 7 bases for V and 1 base for J; bases not matched to a gene: 13. The CDR3 has 17 residues. The germline gives CDR1 GTSNPN, CDR2 SVGIG (reference sequence). The V gene is TRBV30, the J gene TRBJ1-5; 10 nucleotides agree with TRBD1. The sample comprised PBMCs. The TCR was taken from a male donor in good health and CMV-seronegative. In DNA form, the CDR3 reads TGTGCCTTGCAACCGGGACAGGGGCCCGAGAGCAATCAGCCCCAGCATTTT. This encodes CALQPGQGPESNQPQHF.